The 21 T cell receptor beta chains below were found in one sample sequenced in a study of cytomegalovirus exposure and HLA in healthy donors. A multiplex PCR was run with 60 Vbeta primers and 13 Jbeta primers. Here immunoSEQ multiplex PCR was the method, and the copy in TCRdb shows in-frame clones only, minus some. The sample contains a few hundred thousand clones, 70% to 80% of which appear only once. Sequencing was carried out using PBMCs. All receptors come from a woman aged 25 to 39 in good health and CMV-seronegative.

CDR3 in DNA: TGCGCCAGCAGCCAACGTAATTTGGGACAGGGTGTCGTTGAGCAGTACTTC. It yields the protein CASSQRNLGQGVVEQYF. The chain joins TRBV4-1 to TRBJ2-7; 9 bases align to TRBD1. The CDR3 contains 17 residues. Trimming took 2 bases from V and 7 from J; bases not matched to a gene: 15. CDR1 is MGHRA and CDR2 is YSYEKL in the germline V gene.

The CDR3 nucleotides read TGTGCCAGCAGCGTAGGTGACAGTGACTATGGCTACACCTTC. This encodes CASSVGDSDYGYTF. J is TRBJ1-2 and V is TRBV9, with D possibly matching TRBD1 (5 bases). Germline V gene sequence: CDR1 SGDLS, CDR2 YYNGEE. Trimming pared 0 bases from V and 3 bases from J, leaving 9 bases between. CDR3 length: 14 residues.

This clone has a handful of counts. The genes are TRBV29-1 and TRBJ2-2; D is unresolved. The CDR3 runs 15 residues. V was cut by 6 bases and J by 0 bases, with 14 bases left in between. Germline lookup yields CDR1 SQVTM and CDR2 ANQGSEA. CDR3 nucleotides: TGCAGCGTCCACCCGGTGTCCGCGAACACCGGGGAGCTGTTTTTT. This translates into CSVHPVSANTGELFF.

In this sample, this clone turned up once. This rearrangement joins TRBV6-1 to TRBJ1-2, with 8 bases identical to TRBD1. The CDR3 spans 14 residues. Trimming at V came to 5 bases and at J to 8 bases, leaving 10 bases not matched to a gene. Germline CDR1 and CDR2: MNHNS and SASEGT. The CDR3 region has the DNA TGTGCCAGCAGTCCTCAAGGACAGGGTGAGGGCTACACCTTC. Residues: CASSPQGQGEGYTF.

This chain connects TRBV7-3 to TRBJ2-2; D unclear. The germline V gene has CDR1 SGHTA and CDR2 FQGTGA. Trimming took off 5 bases at V and 2 bases at J, with 9 bases between the two ends. The CDR3 consists of 14 residues. The CDR3 DNA sequence: TGTGCCAGCAGCCCCCAGGCAAACACCGGGGAGCTGTTTTTT. Protein sequence: CASSPQANTGELFF.

The chain employs TRBV5-1 and TRBJ1-4; D unresolved. The V gene lost 1 base and the J gene lost 8 bases, with 12 bases spanning the gap. CDR3 length equals 14 residues. In germline, CDR1 is SGHRS, CDR2 YFSETQ. The chain's CDR3 is CASSLSGDGEKLFF. The CDR3, as DNA: TGCGCCAGCAGCTTGTCCGGGGATGGGGAAAAACTGTTTTTT.

The chain has TRBV5-1 and TRBJ1-1; the D gene is possibly TRBD1 (6 bases). The CDR3 has 16 amino acids. The V end was cut by 2 bases, the J end by 6 bases, with 20 bases between. Per germline, CDR1 SGHRS and CDR2 YFSETQ. The CDR3 DNA is TGCGCCAGCAGCTTAGGACAGCTTCCGCTTAGGGCTGAAGCTTTCTTT. It codes for CASSLGQLPLRAEAFF.

The chain recombines TRBV30 with TRBJ1-1, with a weak D call TRBD1 (5 bases). The CDR3 sequence is 14 residues long. From germline, CDR1 is GTSNPN and CDR2 SVGIG (reference sequence). The V and J ends lost 5 bases and 1 base respectively, with 14 bases between them. CDR3 loop: CAWERGQGNTEAFF. The CDR3 bases are TGTGCCTGGGAAAGGGGCCAGGGGAACACTGAAGCTTTCTTT.

The rearrangement links TRBV6-5 to TRBJ2-3; 7 positions agree with TRBD2. The V gene end was trimmed by 7 bases and the J gene end by 1 base; junction bases not matched to a gene: 2. The CDR3 is made up of 13 amino acids. The germline gives CDR1 MNHEY, CDR2 SVGAGI. The CDR3 region is CASTRGGTDTQYF. CDR3 bases: TGTGCCAGCACTCGGGGGGGCACAGATACGCAGTATTTT.

This clone was counted a few times. The chain recombines TRBV6-4 with TRBJ2-7, with 13 nucleotides matching TRBD2. The trim removed 6 bases at V and 7 bases at J, leaving 24 bases unmatched. The CDR3 has 20 residues. Germline loops: CDR1 MRHNA, CDR2 SNTAGT. CDR3 coding DNA: TGTGCCAGCAGCTCCCGGACCGGGACTAGCGGGATTTCCCCCGGTTGTGAGCAGTACTTC. The encoded protein is CASSSRTGTSGISPGCEQYF.

This chain links TRBV18 with TRBJ2-7; TRBD2 matches at 8 bases. The germline CDR1 and CDR2 sequences are KGHSH and LQKENI. There are 15 residues in the CDR3. The V gene end was trimmed by 6 bases and the J gene end by 1 base; junction bases not matched to a gene: 8. The CDR3 sequence: CASSFTSGPSYEQYF. The DNA for the CDR3 is TGTGCCAGCTCCTTCACTAGCGGACCGTCCTACGAGCAGTACTTC.

The V and J genes are TRBV11-2 and TRBJ2-1; 9 bases align to TRBD2. Germline CDR1 reads SGHAT; CDR2 reads FQNNGV. The trim removed 4 bases at V and 7 bases at J, leaving 11 bases unmatched. CDR3 length: 16 residues. The CDR3 is CASSSLAGLAVNEQFF. The CDR3 coding sequence is TGTGCCAGCAGCTCCCTGGCGGGACTAGCAGTTAATGAGCAGTTCTTC.

The chain has TRBV2 and TRBJ2-3; 10 bases map to TRBD1. The ends lost 6 bases at V and 1 base at J; junction bases unmatched: 4. This CDR3 region has 15 residues. Looked up from germline, CDR1 is SNHLY and CDR2 is FYNNEI. The CDR3 region has the DNA TGTGCCAGCAGGTCCGGGACAGGGGGCACAGATACGCAGTATTTT. Translated: CASRSGTGGTDTQYF. The full variable domain, completed using reference TRBV2 and TRBJ2-3, is EPEVTQTPSHQVTQMGQEVILRCVPISNHLYFYWYRQILGQKVEFLVSFYNNEISEKSEIFDDQFSVERPDGSNFTLKIRSTKLEDSAMYFCASRSGTGGTDTQYFGPGTRLTVL.

The genes are TRBV10-3 and TRBJ1-2, with TRBD1 matching over 10 bases. The CDR3 extends over 16 amino acids. In germline, CDR1 is ENHRY, CDR2 SYGVKD. Losses at the gene ends were 0 bases for V and 7 bases for J; bases not matched to a gene: 8. CDR3 sequence (DNA): TGTGCCATCAGTGAGTCGATGGGACAGGGGTCCTGTGGCTACACCTTC. Encoded protein: CAISESMGQGSCGYTF.

This rearrangement joins TRBV19 to TRBJ1-5; possibly TRBD1 for D (5 bases). The CDR3 extends over 15 amino acids. Germline V CDR1 and CDR2: LNHDA, SQIVND (reference sequence). V was shortened by 6 bases and J by 4 bases, with 16 bases between the two germline ends. The CDR3 sequence is CASRGRGMINQPQHF. CDR3 nucleotide sequence: TGTGCCAGTAGAGGGAGGGGAATGATAAATCAGCCCCAGCATTTT.

This chain connects TRBV12-5 to TRBJ2-1, with TRBD1 identical over 8 bases. The CDR3 runs 16 residues. V lost 1 base to trimming and J lost 3 bases; unmatched junction nucleotides: 5. Per the germline V gene, CDR1 is LGHNT and CDR2 is FRNRAP. CDR3 nucleotides: TGTGCTAGTGGTTTGGGGACAGGGCGGGTCTACAATGAGCAGTTCTTC. It codes for CASGLGTGRVYNEQFF.

V usage is TRBV19 and J usage is TRBJ2-2; possible D gene TRBD1, 6 bases. The CDR3 has 13 residues. CDR1 is LNHDA, CDR2 SQIVND, per germline (reference sequence). V gave up 9 bases and J gave up 5 bases, with 13 bases separating them. In nucleotides, the CDR3 is TGTGCCAGCCAGGGGCGCGAAACCGGGGAGCTGTTTTTT. This encodes CASQGRETGELFF.

The chain uses TRBV25-1 and TRBJ2-2, with a tentative D call TRBD1 (7 bases). The CDR3 spans 15 residues. Trimming removed 4 bases from V and 4 bases from J, with 13 bases in between. Germline V gene data show CDR1 as MGHDK and CDR2 as SYGVNS. The CDR3 DNA reads as TGTGCCAGCAGTGTAGGAGGGGGCCGCACCGGGGAGCTGTTTTTT. Protein: CASSVGGGRTGELFF.

This clone has just one count. The rearrangement links TRBV13 to TRBJ2-3; D is undetermined. Trimming cost V 1 base and J 6 bases, with 11 bases left between them. CDR1 and CDR2 (germline): PRHDT, FYEKMQ (reference sequence). The CDR3 is 14 residues long. The CDR3 bases are TGTGCCAGCAGCTTAGCCTTATCTTCGGATACGCAGTATTTT. Amino acid sequence: CASSLALSSDTQYF.

The chain carries TRBV30 and TRBJ1-2; D is perhaps TRBD1 (6 bases). The germline CDR1 and CDR2 sequences are GTSNPN and SVGIG (reference sequence). Trimming shortened V by 2 bases and J by 8 bases, and 18 bases separated the two germline ends. The CDR3 extends over 14 amino acids. The CDR3 loop reads CAWSRPLQGAGYTF. The CDR3 coding sequence is TGTGCCTGGAGTCGCCCCTTACAGGGAGCGGGCTACACCTTC.

This chain uses TRBV6-6 with TRBJ1-2; unclear D gene. The V end lost 0 bases, the J end lost 8 bases, and 10 bases lay between the germline ends. Germline V lookup: CDR1 MNHNY, CDR2 SVGAGI (reference sequence). CDR3 length equals 13 residues. The chain's CDR3 is CASSYSSGSGYTF. The CDR3 DNA is TGTGCCAGCAGTTACTCATCGGGAAGCGGCTACACCTTC.